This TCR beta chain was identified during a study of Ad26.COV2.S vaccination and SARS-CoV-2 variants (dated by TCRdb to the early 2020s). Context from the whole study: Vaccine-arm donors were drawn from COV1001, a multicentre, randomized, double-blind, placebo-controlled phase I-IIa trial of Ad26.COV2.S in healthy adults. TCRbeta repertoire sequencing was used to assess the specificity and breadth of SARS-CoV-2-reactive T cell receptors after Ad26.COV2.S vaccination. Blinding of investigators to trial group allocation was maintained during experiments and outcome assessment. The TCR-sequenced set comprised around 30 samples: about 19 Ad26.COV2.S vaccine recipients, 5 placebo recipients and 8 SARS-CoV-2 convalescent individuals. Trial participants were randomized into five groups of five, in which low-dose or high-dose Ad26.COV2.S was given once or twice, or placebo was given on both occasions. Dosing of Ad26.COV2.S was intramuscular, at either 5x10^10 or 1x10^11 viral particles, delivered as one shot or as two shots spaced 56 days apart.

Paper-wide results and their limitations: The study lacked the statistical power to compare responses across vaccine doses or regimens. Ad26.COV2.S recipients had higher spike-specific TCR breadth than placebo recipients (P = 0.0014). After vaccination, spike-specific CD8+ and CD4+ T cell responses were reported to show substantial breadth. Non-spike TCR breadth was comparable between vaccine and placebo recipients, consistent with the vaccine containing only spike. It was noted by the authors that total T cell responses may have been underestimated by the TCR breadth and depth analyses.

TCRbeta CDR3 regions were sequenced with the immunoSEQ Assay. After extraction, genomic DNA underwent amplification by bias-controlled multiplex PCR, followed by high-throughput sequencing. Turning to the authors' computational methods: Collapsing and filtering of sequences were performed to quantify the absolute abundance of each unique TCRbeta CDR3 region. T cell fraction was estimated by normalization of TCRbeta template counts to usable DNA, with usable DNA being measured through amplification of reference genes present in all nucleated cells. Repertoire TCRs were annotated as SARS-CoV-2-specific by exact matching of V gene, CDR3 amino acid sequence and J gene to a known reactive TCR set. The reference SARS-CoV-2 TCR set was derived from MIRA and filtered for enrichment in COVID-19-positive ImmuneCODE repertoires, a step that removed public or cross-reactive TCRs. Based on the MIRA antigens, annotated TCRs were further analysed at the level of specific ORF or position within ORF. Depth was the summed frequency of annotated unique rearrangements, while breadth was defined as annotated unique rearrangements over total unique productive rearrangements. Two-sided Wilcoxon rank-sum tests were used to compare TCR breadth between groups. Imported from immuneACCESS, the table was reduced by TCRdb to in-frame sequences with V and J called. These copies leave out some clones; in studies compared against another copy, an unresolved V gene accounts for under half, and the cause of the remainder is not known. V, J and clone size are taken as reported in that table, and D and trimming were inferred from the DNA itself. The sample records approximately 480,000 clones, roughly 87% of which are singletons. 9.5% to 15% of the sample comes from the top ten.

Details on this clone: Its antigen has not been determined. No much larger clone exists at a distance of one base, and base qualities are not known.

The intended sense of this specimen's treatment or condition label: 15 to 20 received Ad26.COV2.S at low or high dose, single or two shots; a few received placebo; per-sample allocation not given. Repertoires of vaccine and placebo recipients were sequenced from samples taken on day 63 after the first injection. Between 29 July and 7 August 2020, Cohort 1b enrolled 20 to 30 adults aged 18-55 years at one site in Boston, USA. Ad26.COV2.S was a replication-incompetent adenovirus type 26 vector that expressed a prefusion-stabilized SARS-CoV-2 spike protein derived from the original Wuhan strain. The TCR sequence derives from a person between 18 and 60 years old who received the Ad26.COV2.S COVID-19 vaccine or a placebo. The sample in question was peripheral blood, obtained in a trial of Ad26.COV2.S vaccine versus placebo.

The CDR3 region reads CASRIDNIGADTQYF. In nucleotide form, the sequence is TGTGCCAGCAGAATCGACAATATTGGCGCGGATACGCAGTATTTT. Recombination linked TRBV5-4 to TRBJ2-3; the D gene cannot be resolved reliably. The junction shows trimming of 5 bases on V and 6 bases on J, plus 19 bases between the germline ends. The CDR3 contains 15 residues, cysteine and phenylalanine counted. Only the CDR3 portion is preserved as DNA: 45 bases, with reading frame beginning at the first base. From a lookup of the germline V gene (reference sequence), CDR1 and CDR2 are SGHNT and YYREEE.